This paragraph covers one TCR beta chain sequence. The specificity of this receptor is unknown. No base qualities exist here, and no much larger clone lies one base off it. The method was the immunoSEQ multiplex PCR assay. The clones in this table, taken by TCRdb from immuneACCESS, are in-frame only. Not every clone is retained; where verified, under half of the shortfall comes from an unresolved V gene, and the cause of the rest is unknown. Recorded for this sample are approximately 79,000 clones; about nine tenths of them occurred a single time. About 0.38% of the sample comes from the top ten. The germline V and J ends show losses of 7 bases and 8 bases respectively, and no gene match explains 16 bases of the junction. The CDR3 holds 15 amino acids from the cysteine to the phenylalanine. Only the CDR3 part of the read is kept: 45 bases, read in frame from the first base. Reading the germline V gene gives CDR1 MNHEY and CDR2 SVGAGI.

The data originate from a study of technical replicates of blood from a handful of donors (dated by TCRdb to about 2017). This clonotype was sampled from a human donor in good health. The V and J genes are TRBV6-5 and TRBJ1-1; the junction holds 7 bases that match TRBD1. The sample was T cells isolated from PBMCs. The CDR3 region has the sequence CASTRMDRHASEAFF. The DNA sequence is as follows: TGTGCCAGCACCAGGATGGACAGGCACGCCTCCGAAGCTTTCTTT.